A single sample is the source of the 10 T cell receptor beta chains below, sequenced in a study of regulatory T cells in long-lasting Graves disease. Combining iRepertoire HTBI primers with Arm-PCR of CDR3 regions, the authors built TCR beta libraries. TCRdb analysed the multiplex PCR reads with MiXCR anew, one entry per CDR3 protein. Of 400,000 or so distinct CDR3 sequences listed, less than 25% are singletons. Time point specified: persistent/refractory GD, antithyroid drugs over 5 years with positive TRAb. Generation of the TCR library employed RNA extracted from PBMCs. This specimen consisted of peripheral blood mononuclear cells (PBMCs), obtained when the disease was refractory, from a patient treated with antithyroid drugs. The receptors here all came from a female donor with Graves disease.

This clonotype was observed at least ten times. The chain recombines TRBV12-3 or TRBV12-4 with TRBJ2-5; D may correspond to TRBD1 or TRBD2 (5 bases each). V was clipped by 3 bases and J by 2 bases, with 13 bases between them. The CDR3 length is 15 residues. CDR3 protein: CASSLSGPIQETQYF. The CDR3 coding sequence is TGTGCCAGCAGTTTGTCGGGGCCGATTCAAGAGACCCAGTACTTC.

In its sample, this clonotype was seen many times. CDR3 residues: CASSGSAEGRNQPQHF. The CDR3 DNA reads TGTGCCAGCAGTGGCAGTGCCGAGGGGCGCAATCAGCCCCAGCATTTT. V usage is TRBV12-3 or TRBV12-4 and J usage is TRBJ1-5, with D possibly TRBD1 on 5 matching bases. Trimming removed 5 bases at V and 2 bases at J, with 16 bases between. CDR3 length equals 16 residues.

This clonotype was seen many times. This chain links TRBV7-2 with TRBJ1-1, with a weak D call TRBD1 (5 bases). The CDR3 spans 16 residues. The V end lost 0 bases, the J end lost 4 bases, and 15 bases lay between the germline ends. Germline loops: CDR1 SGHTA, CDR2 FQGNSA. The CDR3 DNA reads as TGTGCCAGCAGCTTAGCGAGGGGCATGGGTTTCACTGAAGCTTTCTTT. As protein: CASSLARGMGFTEAFF.

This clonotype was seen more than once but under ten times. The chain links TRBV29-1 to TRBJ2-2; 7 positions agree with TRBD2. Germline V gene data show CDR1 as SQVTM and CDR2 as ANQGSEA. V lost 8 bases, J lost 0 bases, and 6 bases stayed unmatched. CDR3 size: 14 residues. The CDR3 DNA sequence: TGCAGCACAACCGGGACTACGAACACCGGGGAGCTGTTTTTT. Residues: CSTTGTTNTGELFF.

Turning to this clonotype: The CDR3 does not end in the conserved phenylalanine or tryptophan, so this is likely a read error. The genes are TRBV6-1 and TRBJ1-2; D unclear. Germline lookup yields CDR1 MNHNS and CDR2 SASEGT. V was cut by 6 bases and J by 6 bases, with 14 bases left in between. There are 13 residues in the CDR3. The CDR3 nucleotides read TGTGCCAGCAGGCCCTCGGCTGGTCATGGCTACACCCTC. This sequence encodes CASRPSAGHGYTL.

The CDR3 reads CASSQVSWATEAFF. The CDR3 bases are TGCGCCAGCAGCCAAGTTAGCTGGGCCACTGAAGCTTTCTTT. The chain joins TRBV4-1 to TRBJ1-1; no clear D. CDR1 is MGHRA and CDR2 is YSYEKL in the germline V gene. Between the trimmed V and J ends, which lost 1 base and 4 bases, there was a span of 10 bases. The CDR3 contains 14 residues.

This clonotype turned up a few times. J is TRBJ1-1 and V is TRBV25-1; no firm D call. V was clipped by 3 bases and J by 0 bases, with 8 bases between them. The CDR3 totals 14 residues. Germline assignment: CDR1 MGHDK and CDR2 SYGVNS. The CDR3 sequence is CASSEETMNTEAFF. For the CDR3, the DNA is TGTGCCAGCAGTGAGGAGACAATGAACACTGAAGCTTTCTTT.

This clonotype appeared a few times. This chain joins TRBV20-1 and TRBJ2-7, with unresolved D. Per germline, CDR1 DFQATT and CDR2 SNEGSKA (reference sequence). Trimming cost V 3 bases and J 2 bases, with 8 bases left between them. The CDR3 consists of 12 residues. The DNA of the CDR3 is TGCAGTGCTAGTTCTGCCGCCTACGAGCAGTACTTC. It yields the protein CSASSAAYEQYF.

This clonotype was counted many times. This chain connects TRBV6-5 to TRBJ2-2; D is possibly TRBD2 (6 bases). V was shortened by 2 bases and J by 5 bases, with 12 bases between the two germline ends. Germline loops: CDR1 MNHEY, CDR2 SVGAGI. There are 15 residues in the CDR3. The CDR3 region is CASSYRGKWTGELFF. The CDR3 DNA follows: TGTGCCAGCAGTTACCGGGGGAAGTGGACCGGGGAGCTGTTTTTT.

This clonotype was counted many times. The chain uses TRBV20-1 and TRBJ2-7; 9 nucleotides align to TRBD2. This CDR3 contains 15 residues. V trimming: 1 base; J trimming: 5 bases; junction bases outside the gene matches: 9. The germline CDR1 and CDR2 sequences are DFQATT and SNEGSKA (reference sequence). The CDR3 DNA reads TGCAGTGCTAGAGTCCCGGCTAGCGGGAACCACGAGCAGTACTTC. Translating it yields CSARVPASGNHEQYF.